A single T cell receptor (beta chain) is shown here with its context. The data were taken from a study of T cells after yellow fever vaccination. Using its own MiXCR run on the 5' RACE reads, TCRdb lists one record per CDR3 protein. The sample holds some 340,000 distinct CDR3 sequences, approximately 4% seen once. The CDR3 has 13 residues. Trimming cost V 4 bases and J 8 bases; bases outside gene matches: 7. From germline, CDR1 is SGHRS and CDR2 YFSETQ. V usage is TRBV5-1 and J usage is TRBJ2-3, with TRBD1 matching 7 bases. This clonotype was sampled from a young man who received the YFV17D yellow fever vaccine. The sample in question was PBMCs, obtained 5 days after the yellow fever booster vaccination. DNA for the CDR3: TGCGCCAGCAGCCAGGGGGATGGAGGTACGCAGTATTTT. This sequence encodes CASSQGDGGTQYF. The full variable domain, completed using reference TRBV5-1 and TRBJ2-3, is KAGVTQTPRYLIKTRGQQVTLSCSPISGHRSVSWYQQTPGQGLQFLFEYFSETQRNKGNFPGRFSGRQFSNSRSEMNVSTLELGDSALYLCASSQGDGGTQYFGPGTRLTVL.